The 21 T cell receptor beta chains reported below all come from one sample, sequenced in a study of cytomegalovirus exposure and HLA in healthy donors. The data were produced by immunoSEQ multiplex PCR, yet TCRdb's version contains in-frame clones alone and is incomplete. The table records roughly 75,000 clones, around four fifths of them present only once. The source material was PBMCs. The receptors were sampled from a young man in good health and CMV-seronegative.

CDR3 loop: CASSLAWGLEETQYF. DNA of the CDR3: TGTGCCAGCAGCTTAGCTTGGGGACTAGAAGAGACCCAGTACTTC. This chain uses TRBV11-2 with TRBJ2-5; 8 bases are a match to TRBD2. There are 15 residues in the CDR3. Germline V gene data show CDR1 as SGHAT and CDR2 as FQNNGV. Germline trimming cut 1 base from V and 3 bases from J; bases unmatched to any gene: 4.

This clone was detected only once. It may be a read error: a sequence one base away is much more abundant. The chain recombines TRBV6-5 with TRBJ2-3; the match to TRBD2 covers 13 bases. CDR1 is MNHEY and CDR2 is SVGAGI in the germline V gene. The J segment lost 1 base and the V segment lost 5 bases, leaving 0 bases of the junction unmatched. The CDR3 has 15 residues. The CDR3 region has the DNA TGTGCCAGCAGTGGACTAGCGGGAGGCACAGATACGCAGTATTTT. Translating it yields CASSGLAGGTDTQYF.

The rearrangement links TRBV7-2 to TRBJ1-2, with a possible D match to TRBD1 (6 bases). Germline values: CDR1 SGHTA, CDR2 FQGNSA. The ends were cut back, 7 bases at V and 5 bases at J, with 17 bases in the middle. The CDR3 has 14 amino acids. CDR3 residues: CASTPRGDKYGYTF. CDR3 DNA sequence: TGTGCCAGCACCCCACGGGGGGACAAATATGGCTACACCTTC.

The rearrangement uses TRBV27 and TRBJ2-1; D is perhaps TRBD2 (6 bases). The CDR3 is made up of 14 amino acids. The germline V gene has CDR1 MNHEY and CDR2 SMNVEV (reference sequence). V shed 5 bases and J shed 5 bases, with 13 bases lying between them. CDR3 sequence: CASSLPGSHNEQFF. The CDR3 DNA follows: TGTGCCAGCAGTCTTCCCGGGAGCCACAATGAGCAGTTCTTC.

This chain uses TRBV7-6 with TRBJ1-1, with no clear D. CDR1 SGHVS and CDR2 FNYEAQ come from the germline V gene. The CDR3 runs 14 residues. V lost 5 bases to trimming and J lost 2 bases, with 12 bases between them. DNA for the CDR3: TGTGCCAGCAGCCCTGGCTTAAGAAACACTGAAGCTTTCTTT. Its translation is CASSPGLRNTEAFF.

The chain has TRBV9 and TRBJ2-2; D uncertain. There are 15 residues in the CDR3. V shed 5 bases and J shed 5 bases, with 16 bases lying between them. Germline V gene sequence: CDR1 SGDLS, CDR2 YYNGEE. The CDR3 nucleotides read TGTGCCAGCAGACGGAGTAGCCTGACTACCGGGGAGCTGTTTTTT. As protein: CASRRSSLTTGELFF.

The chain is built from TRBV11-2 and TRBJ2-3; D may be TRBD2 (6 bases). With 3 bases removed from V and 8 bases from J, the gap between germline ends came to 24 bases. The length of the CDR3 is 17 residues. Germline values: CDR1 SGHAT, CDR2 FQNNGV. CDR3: CASSLGRGRRFNRTQYF. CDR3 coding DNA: TGTGCCAGCAGCTTGGGGCGGGGCAGGCGTTTCAATCGTACGCAGTATTTT.

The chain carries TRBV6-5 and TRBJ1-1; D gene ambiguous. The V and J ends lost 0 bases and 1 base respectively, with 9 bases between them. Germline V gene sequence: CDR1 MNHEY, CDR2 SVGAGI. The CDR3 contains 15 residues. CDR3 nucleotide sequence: TGTGCCAGCAGTTACTCGAGTGCAGGGAACACTGAAGCTTTCTTT. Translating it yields CASSYSSAGNTEAFF.

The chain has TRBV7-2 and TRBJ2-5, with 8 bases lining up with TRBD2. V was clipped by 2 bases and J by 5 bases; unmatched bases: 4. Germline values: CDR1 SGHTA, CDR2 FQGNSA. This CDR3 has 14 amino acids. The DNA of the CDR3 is TGTGCCAGCAGCTTACAGAGCGGGGGTGAGACCCAGTACTTC. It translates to CASSLQSGGETQYF.

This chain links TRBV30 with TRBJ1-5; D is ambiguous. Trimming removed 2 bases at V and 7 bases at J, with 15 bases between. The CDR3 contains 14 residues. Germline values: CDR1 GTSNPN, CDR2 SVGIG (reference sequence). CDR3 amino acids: CAWSFSGREQPQHF. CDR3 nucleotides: TGTGCCTGGAGTTTCTCAGGTCGAGAGCAGCCCCAGCATTTT.

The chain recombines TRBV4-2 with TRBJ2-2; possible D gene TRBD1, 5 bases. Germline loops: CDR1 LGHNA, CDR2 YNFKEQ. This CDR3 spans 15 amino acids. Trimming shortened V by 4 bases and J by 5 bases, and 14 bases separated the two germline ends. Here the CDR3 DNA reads TGTGCCAGCAGCCTAGAGGACACCGTTACCGGGGAGCTGTTTTTT. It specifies CASSLEDTVTGELFF.

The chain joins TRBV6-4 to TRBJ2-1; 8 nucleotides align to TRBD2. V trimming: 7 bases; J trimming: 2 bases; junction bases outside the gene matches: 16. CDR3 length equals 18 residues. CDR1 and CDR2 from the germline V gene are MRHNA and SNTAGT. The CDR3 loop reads CASKRGAEAGVTYNEQFF. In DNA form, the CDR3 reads TGTGCCAGCAAAAGGGGAGCTGAAGCGGGAGTAACCTACAATGAGCAGTTCTTC.

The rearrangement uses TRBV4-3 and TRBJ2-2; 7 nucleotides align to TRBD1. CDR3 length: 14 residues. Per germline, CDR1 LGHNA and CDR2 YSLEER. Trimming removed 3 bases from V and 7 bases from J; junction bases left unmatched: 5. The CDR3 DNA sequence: TGCGCCAGCAGCCATACACAGGGGAACGGGGAGCTGTTTTTT. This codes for CASSHTQGNGELFF.

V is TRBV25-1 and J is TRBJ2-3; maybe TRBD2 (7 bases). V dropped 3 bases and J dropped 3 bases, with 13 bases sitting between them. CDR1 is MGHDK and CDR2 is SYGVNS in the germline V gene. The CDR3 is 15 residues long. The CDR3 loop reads CASSDRGAGTDTQYF. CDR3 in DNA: TGTGCCAGCAGTGACAGGGGAGCGGGAACAGATACGCAGTATTTT.

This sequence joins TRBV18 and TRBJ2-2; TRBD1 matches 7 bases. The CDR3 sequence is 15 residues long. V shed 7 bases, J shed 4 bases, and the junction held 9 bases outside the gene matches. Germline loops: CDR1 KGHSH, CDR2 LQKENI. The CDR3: CASLQGGVGTGELFF. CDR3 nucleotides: TGTGCCAGCTTACAAGGGGGCGTCGGCACCGGGGAGCTGTTTTTT.

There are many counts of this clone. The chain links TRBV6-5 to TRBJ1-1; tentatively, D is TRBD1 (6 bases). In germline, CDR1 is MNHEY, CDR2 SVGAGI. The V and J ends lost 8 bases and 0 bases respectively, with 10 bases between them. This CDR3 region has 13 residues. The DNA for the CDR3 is TGTGCCAGCGGGGGGGACATGAACACTGAAGCTTTCTTT. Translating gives CASGGDMNTEAFF.

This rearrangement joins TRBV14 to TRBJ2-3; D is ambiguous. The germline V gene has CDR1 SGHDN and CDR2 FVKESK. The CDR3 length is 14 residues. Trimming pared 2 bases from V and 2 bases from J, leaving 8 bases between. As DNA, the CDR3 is TGTGCCAGCAGCCAACCTAGGTACACAGATACGCAGTATTTT. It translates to CASSQPRYTDTQYF.

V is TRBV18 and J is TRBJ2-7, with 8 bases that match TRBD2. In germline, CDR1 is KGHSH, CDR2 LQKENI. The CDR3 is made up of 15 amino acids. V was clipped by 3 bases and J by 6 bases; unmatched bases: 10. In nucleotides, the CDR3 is TGTGCCAGCTCACCTACTTCCGCAGGACTAGCCGAGCAGTACGTC. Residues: CASSPTSAGLAEQYV.

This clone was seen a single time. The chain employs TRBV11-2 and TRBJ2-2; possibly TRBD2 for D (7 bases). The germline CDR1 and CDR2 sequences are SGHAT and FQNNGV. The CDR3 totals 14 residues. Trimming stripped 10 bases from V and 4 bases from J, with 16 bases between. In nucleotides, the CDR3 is TGTGCCACCCTCGGGGGGCAGAGCACCGGGGAGCTGTTTTTT. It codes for CATLGGQSTGELFF.

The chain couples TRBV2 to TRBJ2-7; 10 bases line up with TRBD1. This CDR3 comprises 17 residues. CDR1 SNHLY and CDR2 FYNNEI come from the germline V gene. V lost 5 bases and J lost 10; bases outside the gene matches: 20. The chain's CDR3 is CASSLRGTGDFTFSQYV. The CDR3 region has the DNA TGTGCCAGCAGTCTCCGTGGGACAGGGGACTTCACTTTCTCCCAGTACGTC.

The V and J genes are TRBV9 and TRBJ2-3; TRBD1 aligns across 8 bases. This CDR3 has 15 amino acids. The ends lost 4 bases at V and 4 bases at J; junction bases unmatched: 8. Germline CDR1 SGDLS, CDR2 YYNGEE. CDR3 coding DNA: TGTGCCAGCAGCTTAGGACAGGGAGGTTCAGATACGCAGTATTTT. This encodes CASSLGQGGSDTQYF.